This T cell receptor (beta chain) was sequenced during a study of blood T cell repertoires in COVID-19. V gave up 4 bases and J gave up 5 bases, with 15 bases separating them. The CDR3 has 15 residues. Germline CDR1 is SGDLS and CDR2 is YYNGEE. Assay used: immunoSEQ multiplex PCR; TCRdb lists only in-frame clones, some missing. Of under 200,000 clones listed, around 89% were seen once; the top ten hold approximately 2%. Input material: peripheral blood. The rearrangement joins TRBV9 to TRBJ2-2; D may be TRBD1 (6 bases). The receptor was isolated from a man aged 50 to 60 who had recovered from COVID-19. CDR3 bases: TGTGCCAGCAGCCCGAGGACAGTATCAACCGGGGAGCTGTTTTTT. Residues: CASSPRTVSTGELFF.